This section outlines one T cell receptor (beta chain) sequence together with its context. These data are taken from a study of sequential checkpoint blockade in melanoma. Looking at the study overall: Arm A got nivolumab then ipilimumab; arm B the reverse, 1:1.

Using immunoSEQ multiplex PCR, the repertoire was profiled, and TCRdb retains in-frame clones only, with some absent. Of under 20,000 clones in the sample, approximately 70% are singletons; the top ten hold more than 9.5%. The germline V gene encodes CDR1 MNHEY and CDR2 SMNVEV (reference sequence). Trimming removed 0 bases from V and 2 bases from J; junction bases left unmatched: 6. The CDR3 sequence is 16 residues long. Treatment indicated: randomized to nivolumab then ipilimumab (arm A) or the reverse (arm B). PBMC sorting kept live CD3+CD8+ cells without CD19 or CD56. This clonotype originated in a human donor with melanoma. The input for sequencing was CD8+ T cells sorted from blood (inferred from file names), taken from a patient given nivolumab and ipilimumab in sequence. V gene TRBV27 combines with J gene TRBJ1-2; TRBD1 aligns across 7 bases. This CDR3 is CASSLSGGTVNYGYTF. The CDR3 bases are TGTGCCAGCAGTTTATCGGGCGGGACAGTAAACTATGGCTACACCTTC.